This T cell receptor (beta chain) was obtained from a study of blood T cell repertoires in COVID-19. Assay used: immunoSEQ multiplex PCR; TCRdb lists only in-frame clones, some missing. Counted here are 60,000 to 90,000 clones, 80% to 85% occurring once; the ten biggest clones make up roughly 3.5%. Germline V gives CDR1 SEHNR, CDR2 FQNEAQ (reference sequence). The CDR3 spans 15 residues. V lost 4 bases, J lost 4 bases, and 16 bases lay in between. The chain couples TRBV7-9 to TRBJ1-2; D gene uncertain. The sequencing input was peripheral blood. The TCR originated in a man aged 45-65 years with acute or convalescent COVID-19. This CDR3 reads CASSSSLRHSYGYTF. The CDR3 nucleotides are TGTGCCAGCAGCTCATCCCTTAGACACTCCTATGGCTACACCTTC.